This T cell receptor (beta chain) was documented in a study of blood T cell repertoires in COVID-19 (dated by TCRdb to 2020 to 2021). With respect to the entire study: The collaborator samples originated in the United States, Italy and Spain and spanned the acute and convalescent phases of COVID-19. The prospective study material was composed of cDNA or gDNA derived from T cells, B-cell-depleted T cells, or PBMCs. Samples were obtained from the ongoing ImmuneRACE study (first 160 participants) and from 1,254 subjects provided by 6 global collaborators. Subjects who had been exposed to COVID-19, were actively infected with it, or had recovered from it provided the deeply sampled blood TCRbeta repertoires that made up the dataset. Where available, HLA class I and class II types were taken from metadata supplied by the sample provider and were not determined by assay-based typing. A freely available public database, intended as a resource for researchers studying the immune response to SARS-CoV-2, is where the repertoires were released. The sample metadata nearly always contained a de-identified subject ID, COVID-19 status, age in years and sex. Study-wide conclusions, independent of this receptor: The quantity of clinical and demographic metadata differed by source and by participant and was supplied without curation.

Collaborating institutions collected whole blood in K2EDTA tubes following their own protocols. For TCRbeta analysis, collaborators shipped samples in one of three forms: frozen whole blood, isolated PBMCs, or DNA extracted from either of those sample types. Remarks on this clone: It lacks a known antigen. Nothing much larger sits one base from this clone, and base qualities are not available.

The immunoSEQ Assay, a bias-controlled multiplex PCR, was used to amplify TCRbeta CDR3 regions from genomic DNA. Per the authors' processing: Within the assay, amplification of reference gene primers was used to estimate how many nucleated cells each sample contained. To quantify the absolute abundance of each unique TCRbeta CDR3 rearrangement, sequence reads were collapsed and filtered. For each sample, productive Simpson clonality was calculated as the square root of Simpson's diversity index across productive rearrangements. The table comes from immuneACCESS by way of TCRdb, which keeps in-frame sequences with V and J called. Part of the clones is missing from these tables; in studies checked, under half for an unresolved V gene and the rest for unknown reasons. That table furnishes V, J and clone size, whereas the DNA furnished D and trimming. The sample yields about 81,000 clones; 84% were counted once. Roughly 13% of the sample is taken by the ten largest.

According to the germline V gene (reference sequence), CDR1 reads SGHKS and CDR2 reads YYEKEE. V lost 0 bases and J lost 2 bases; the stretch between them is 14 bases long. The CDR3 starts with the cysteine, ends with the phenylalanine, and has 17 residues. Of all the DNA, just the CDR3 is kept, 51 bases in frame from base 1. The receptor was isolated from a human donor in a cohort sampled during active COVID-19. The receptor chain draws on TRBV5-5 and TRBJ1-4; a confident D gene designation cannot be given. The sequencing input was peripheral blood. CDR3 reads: CASSLEPIRRTNEKLFF. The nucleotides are TGTGCCAGCAGCTTGGAACCGATAAGGAGGACTAATGAAAAACTGTTTTTT.